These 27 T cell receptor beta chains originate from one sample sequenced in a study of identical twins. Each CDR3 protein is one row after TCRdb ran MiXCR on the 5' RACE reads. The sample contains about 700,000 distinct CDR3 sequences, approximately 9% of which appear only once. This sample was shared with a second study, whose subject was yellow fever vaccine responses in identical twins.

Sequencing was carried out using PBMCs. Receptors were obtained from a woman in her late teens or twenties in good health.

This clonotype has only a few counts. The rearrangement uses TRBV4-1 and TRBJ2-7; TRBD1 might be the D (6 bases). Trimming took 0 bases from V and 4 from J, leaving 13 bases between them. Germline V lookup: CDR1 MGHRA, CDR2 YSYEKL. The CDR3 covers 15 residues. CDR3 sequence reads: CASSQEGTGMYEQYF. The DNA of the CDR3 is TGCGCCAGCAGCCAAGAAGGTACAGGGATGTACGAGCAGTACTTC.

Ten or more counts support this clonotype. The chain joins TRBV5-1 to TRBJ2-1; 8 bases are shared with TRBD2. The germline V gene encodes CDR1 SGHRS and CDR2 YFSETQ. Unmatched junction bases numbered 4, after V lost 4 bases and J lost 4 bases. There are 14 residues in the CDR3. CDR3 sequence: CASSGLAGYNEQFF. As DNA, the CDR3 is TGCGCCAGCAGCGGGCTAGCGGGTTACAATGAGCAGTTCTTC. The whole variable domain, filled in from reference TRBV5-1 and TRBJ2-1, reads KAGVTQTPRYLIKTRGQQVTLSCSPISGHRSVSWYQQTPGQGLQFLFEYFSETQRNKGNFPGRFSGRQFSNSRSEMNVSTLELGDSALYLCASSGLAGYNEQFFGPGTRLTVL.

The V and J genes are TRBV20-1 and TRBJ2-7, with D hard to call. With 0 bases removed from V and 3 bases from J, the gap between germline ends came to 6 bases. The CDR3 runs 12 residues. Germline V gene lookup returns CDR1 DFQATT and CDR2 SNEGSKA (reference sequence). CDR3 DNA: TGCAGTGCTAGAGATTATCTCTACGAGCAGTACTTC. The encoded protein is CSARDYLYEQYF.

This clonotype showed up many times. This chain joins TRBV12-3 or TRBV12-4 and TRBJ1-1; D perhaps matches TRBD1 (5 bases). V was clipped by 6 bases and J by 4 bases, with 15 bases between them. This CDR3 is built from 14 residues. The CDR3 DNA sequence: TGTGCCAGCAGACCTCAGGGACTTCCCACTGAAGCTTTCTTT. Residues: CASRPQGLPTEAFF.

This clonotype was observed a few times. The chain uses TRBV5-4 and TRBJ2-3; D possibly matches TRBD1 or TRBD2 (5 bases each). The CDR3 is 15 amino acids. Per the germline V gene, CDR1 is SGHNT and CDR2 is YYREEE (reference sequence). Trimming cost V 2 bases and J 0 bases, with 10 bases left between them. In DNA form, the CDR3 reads TGTGCCAGCAGCTTTACCGGGACCAGCACAGATACGCAGTATTTT. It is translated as CASSFTGTSTDTQYF. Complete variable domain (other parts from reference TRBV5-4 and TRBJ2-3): ETGVTQSPTHLIKTRGQQVTLRCSSQSGHNTVSWYQQALGQGPQFIFQYYREEENGRGNFPPRFSGLQFPNYSSELNVNALELDDSALYLCASSFTGTSTDTQYFGPGTRLTVL.

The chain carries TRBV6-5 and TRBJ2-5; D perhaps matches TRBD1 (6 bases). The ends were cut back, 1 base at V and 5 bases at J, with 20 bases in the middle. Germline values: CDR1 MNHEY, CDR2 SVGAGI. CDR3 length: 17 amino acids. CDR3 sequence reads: CASSYFFVAGGQETQYF. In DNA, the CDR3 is TGTGCCAGCAGTTACTTCTTCGTCGCTGGGGGCCAGGAGACCCAGTACTTC.

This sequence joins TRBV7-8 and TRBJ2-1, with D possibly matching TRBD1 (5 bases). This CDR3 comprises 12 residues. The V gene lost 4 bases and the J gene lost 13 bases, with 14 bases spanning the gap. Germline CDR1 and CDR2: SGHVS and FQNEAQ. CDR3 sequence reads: CASSWSTGSQFF. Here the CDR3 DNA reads TGTGCCAGCAGCTGGTCTACAGGTTCCCAGTTCTTC.

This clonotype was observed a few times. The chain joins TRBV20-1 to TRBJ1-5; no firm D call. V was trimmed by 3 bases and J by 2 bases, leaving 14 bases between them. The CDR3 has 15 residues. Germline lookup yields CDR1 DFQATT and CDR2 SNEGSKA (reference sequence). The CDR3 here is CSASTGIMGNQPQHF. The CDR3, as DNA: TGCAGTGCTAGTACTGGAATAATGGGCAATCAGCCCCAGCATTTT.

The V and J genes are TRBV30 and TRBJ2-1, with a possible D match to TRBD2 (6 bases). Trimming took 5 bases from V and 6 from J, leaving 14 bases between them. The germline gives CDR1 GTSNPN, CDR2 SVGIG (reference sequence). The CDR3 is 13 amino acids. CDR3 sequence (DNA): TGTGCCTGGGAGGCCGGGGGACTCAATGAGCAGTTCTTC. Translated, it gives CAWEAGGLNEQFF.

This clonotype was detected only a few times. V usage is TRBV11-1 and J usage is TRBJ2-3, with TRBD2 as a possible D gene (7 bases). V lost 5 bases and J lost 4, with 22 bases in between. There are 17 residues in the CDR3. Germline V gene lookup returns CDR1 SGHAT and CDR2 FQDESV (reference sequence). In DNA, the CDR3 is TGTGCCAGCAGCGACCAGGGACGGGGGGCAAACGCAGATACGCAGTATTTT. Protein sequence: CASSDQGRGANADTQYF.

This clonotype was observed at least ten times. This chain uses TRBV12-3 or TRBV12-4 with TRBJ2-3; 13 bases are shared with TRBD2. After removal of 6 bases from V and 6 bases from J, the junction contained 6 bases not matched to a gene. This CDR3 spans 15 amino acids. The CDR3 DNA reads TGTGCCAGCAGACTAGCGGGAGGGCCTCTGGATACGCAGTATTTT. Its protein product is CASRLAGGPLDTQYF.

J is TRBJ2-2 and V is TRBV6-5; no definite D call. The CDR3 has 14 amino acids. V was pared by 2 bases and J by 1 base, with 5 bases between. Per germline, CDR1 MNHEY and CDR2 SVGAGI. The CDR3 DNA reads TGTGCCAGCAGTTACCCCAGGAACACCGGGGAGCTGTTTTTT. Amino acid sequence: CASSYPRNTGELFF.

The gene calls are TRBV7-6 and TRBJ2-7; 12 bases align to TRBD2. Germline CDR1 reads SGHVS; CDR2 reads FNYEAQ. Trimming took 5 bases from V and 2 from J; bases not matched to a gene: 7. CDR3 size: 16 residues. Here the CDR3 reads CASSPSSGRVPYEQYF. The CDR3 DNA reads TGTGCCAGCAGCCCTTCTAGCGGGAGGGTACCCTACGAGCAGTACTTC.

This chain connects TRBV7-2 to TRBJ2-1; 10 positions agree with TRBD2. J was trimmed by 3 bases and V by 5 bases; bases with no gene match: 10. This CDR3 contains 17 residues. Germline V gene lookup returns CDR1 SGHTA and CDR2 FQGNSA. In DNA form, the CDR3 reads TGTGCCAGCAGCCCACAGCTAGCGGGAGCAAACTACAATGAGCAGTTCTTC. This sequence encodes CASSPQLAGANYNEQFF.

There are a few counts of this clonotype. The DNA for the CDR3 is TGCGCCACGAAGCAGAGTGCGGGAGGAGTCACCGGGGAGCTGTTTTTT. It yields the protein CATKQSAGGVTGELFF. The chain employs TRBV5-1 and TRBJ2-2, with 8 bases identical to TRBD2. This CDR3 region has 16 residues. V dropped 9 bases and J dropped 4; count of bases not matched to a gene: 14. In germline, CDR1 is SGHRS, CDR2 YFSETQ.

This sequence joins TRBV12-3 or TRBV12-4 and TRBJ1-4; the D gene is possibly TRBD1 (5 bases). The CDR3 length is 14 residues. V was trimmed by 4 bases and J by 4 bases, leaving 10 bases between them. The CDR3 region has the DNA TGTGCCAGCAGTTCACGGACAAATAATGAAAAACTGTTTTTT. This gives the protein CASSSRTNNEKLFF.

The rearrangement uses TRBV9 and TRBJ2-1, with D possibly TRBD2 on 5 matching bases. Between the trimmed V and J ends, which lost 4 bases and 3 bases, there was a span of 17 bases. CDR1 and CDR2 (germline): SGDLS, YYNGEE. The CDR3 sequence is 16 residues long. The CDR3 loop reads CASSNPSSDYYNEQFF. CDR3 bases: TGTGCCAGCAGCAACCCTAGCTCCGATTACTACAATGAGCAGTTCTTC.

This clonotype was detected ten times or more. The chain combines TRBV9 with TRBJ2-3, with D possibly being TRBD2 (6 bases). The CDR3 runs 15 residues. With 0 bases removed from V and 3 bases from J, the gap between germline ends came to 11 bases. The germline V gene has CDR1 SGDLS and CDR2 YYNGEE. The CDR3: CASSVEVSGTDTQYF. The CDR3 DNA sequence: TGTGCCAGCAGCGTAGAGGTTAGCGGTACAGATACGCAGTATTTT.

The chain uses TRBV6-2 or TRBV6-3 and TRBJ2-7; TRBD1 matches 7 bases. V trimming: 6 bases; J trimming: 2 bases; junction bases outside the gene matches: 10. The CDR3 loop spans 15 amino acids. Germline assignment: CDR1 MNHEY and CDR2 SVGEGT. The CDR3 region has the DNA TGTGCCAGCAGCACCGGGACAGCCTTAACCTACGAGCAGTACTTC. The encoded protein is CASSTGTALTYEQYF.

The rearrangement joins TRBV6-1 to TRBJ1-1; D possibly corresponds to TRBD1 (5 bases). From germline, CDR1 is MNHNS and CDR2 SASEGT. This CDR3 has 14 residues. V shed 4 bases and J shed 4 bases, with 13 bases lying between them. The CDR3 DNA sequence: TGTGCCAGCAGTGCCCTTGCGGGGGGCACTGAAGCTTTCTTT. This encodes CASSALAGGTEAFF.

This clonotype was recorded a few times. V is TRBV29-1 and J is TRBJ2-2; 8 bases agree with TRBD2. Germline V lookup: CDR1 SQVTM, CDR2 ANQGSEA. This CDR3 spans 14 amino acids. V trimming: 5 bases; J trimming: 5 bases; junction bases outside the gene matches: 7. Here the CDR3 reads CSVPSGRGTGELFF. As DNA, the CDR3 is TGCAGCGTTCCCAGCGGGAGAGGTACCGGGGAGCTGTTTTTT.

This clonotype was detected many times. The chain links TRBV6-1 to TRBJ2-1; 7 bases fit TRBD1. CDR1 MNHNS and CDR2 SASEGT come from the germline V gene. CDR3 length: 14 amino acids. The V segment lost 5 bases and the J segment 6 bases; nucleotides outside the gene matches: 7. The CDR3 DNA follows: TGTGCCAGCAGTAAAGGGGGCAAGGGCAATGAGCAGTTCTTC. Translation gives CASSKGGKGNEQFF.

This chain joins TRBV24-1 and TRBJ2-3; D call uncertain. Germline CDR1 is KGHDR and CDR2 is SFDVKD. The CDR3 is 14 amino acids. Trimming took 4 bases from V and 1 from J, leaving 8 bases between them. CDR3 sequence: CATSEARGTDTQYF. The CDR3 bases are TGTGCCACCAGTGAGGCTCGCGGCACAGATACGCAGTATTTT.

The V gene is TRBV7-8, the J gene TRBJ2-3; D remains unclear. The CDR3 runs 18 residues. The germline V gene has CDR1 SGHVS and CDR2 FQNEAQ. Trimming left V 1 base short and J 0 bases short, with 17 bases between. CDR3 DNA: TGTGCCAGCAGCTTAGTATATCGATCGAAAAATAGCACAGATACGCAGTATTTT. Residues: CASSLVYRSKNSTDTQYF.

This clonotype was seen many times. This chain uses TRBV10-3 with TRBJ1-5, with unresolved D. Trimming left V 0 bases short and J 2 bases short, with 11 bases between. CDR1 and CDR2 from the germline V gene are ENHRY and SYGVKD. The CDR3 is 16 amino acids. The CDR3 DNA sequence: TGTGCCATCAGTGAGTCGATAGGTCCCGGCAATCAGCCCCAGCATTTT. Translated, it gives CAISESIGPGNQPQHF.

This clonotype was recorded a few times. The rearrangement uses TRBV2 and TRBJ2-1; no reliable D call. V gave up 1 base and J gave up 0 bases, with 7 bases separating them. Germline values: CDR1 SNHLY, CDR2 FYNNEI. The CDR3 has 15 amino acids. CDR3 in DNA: TGTGCCAGCAGTGAAGGGCCAGCCTCCTACAATGAGCAGTTCTTC. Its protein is CASSEGPASYNEQFF.

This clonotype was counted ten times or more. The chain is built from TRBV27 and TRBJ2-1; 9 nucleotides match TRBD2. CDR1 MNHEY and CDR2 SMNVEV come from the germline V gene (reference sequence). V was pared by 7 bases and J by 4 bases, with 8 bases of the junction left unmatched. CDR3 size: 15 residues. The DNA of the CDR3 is TGTGCCAGCACCATGACTAGCGGAGCATACAATGAGCAGTTCTTC. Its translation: CASTMTSGAYNEQFF.